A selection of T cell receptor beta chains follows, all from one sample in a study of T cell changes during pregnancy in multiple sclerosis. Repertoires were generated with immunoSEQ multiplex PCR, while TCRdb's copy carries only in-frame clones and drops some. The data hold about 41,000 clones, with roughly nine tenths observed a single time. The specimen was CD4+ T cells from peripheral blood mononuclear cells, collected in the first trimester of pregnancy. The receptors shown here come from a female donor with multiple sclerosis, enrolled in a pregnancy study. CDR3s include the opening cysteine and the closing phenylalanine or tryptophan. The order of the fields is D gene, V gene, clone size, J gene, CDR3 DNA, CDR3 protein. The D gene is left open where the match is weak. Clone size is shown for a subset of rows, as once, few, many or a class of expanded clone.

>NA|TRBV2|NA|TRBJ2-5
TGTGCCAGCAGTGAATGGTCTACCCAAGAGACCCAGTACTTC
CASSEWSTQETQYF
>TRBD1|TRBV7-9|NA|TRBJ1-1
TGTGCCAGCAGCCGAACAGGGGACACTGAAGCTTTCTTT
CASSRTGDTEAFF
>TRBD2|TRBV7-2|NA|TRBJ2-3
TGTGCCAGCAGCTTCTCTAGCGGAAGCACAGATACGCAGTATTTT
CASSFSSGSTDTQYF
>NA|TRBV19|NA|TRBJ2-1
TGTGCCAGTAGTATAATCTGGAGCTCCTACAATGAGCAGTTCTTC
CASSIIWSSYNEQFF
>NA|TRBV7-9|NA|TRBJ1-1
TGTGCCAGCAGCGTGGAGCAAACTGAAGCTTTCTTT
CASSVEQTEAFF
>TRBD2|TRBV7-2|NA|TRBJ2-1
TGTGCCAGCAGCTTAGAACTAGCGGGAGGGGCAAAGGAGCAGTTCTTC
CASSLELAGGAKEQFF
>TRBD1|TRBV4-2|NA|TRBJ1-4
TGTGCCAGCAGCCAGCTAACCTTATCAGGGGGAGCTAATGAAAAACTGTTTTTT
CASSQLTLSGGANEKLFF
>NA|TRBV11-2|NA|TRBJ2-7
TGTGCCAGCGGCTCCGGGGTAGCGGACTACGAGCAGTACTTC
CASGSGVADYEQYF
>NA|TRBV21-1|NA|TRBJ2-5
TGTGCCAGCAGCAAATTCCCCCTAGCGGGAGAGGGAGAGACCCAGTACTTC
CASSKFPLAGEGETQYF
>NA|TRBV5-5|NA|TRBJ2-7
TGTGCCAGCAGCCGGAGGGCCTACGAGCAGTACTTC
CASSRRAYEQYF
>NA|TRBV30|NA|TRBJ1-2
TGTGCCTGGAGTGTACAATGGGGGGGTCAGGGCTACACCTTC
CAWSVQWGGQGYTF
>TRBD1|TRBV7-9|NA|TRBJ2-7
TGTGCCAGCAGCGGGACAGGGTACGAGCAGTACTTC
CASSGTGYEQYF
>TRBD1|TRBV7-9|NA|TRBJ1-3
TGTGCCAGTAAACAGGGGTCTGGAAACACCATATATTTT
CASKQGSGNTIYF
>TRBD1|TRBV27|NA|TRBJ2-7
TGTGCCAGCAGTTTAGGGTACAGGGGCTACGAGCAGTACTTC
CASSLGYRGYEQYF
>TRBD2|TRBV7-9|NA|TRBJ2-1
TGTGCCAGCAGCTACACGGGACTAGCAAAGAACAATGAGCAGTTCTTC
CASSYTGLAKNNEQFF
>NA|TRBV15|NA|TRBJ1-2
TGTGCCACCAGCAGGCGGGGGGACCCTAACTATGGCTACACCTTC
CATSRRGDPNYGYTF
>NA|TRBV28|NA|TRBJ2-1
TGTGCCAGCAGACTCGACTCTAACAATGAGCAGTTCTTC
CASRLDSNNEQFF
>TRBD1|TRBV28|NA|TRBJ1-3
TGTGCCAGCAGGGGGGGACAGGGGTTAGGAAACACCATATATTTT
CASRGGQGLGNTIYF
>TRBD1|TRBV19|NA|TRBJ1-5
TGTGCCAGTAGTATGCCCGACAGGGTTGGCCAGCCCCAGCATTTT
CASSMPDRVGQPQHF
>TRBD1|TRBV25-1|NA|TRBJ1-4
TGTGCCAGCAGTAGACTCGACAGGGTGGATGAAAAACTGTTTTTT
CASSRLDRVDEKLFF
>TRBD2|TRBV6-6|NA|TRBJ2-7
TGTGCCAGCAGACCGATTCCGGGAGGGCAGTACTTC
CASRPIPGGQYF
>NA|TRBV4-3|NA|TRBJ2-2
TGCGCCAGCAGCCAAAACCCAGAGAACACCGGGGAGCTGTTTTTT
CASSQNPENTGELFF
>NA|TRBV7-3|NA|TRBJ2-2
TGTGCCAGCAGCCCCTCCGTCCTTGGGCCCGGGGAGCTGTTTTTT
CASSPSVLGPGELFF
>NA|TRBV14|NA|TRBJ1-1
TGTGCCAGCAGCCATGCCGACGGGGATAACACTGAAGCTTTCTTT
CASSHADGDNTEAFF
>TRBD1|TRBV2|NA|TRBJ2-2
TGTGCCAGCAGTTACAGGGGGCTGAACACCGGGGAGCTGTTTTTT
CASSYRGLNTGELFF
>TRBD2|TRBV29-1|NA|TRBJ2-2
TGCAGCGTTGTAGAGTCGGGAGGGCGCACCGGGGAGCTGTTTTTT
CSVVESGGRTGELFF
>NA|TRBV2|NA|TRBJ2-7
TGTGCCAGCAGTGAATGGTTTGGCAGGGGTAGCTCCTACGAGCAGTACTTC
CASSEWFGRGSSYEQYF
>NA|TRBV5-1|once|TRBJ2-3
TGCGCCAGCAGCTTGGCAGGGGCGCCCCCAGATACGCAGTATTTT
CASSLAGAPPDTQYF
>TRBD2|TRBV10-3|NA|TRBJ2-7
TGTGCCATCAGTGAGGGAGTGGGGACTAGCGGGAGAGCCTACGAGCAGTACTTC
CAISEGVGTSGRAYEQYF